This TCR beta chain was sequenced in a study of shared clonotypes between healthy human individuals. For this clone: The sample carries other DNA sequences with the same CDR3.

In the original processing: ImmunoSEQ output held junction-only sequences without quality scores, so filtering differed. The method was immunoSEQ multiplex PCR; TCRdb's version includes in-frame clones alone and lacks a portion of them. That table furnishes V, J and clone size, whereas the DNA furnished D and trimming. The data contain about 2,100,000 clones, approximately 94% of them singletons. Germline-derived CDR1 and CDR2 are SGDLS and YYNGEE. The CDR3 contains 12 residues. V was trimmed by 4 bases and J by 4 bases, leaving 8 bases between them. In the naive CD8 group, cells lacked CD45RO and were positively selected for CCR7, so terminally differentiated effector memory CD45RA+ cells were left out. Caucasian adults residing in Nashville, Tennessee made up all the donors.

The clonotype originates from a man aged 18-30 years in good health. Some clones in this sample may be carry-over from other donors' samples. The rearrangement links TRBV9 to TRBJ1-2, with D unresolved. Sequenced sample: naive CD8+ T cells from PBMCs. CDR3 sequence: CASSPPGYGYTF. As DNA, the CDR3 is TGTGCCAGCAGCCCACCGGGCTATGGCTACACCTTC.